The 27 T cell receptor beta chains presented below share a single source sample, sequenced in a study of blood T cell repertoires in COVID-19. Sequenced by immunoSEQ multiplex PCR; TCRdb stores in-frame clones only, minus some. The sample has 120,000 or so clones; around 90% are singletons. The specimen was peripheral blood. Receptors were obtained from a man aged 60-69 years with COVID-19, enrolled during active disease.

The rearrangement joins TRBV4-1 to TRBJ2-5; D is perhaps TRBD1 (7 bases). Trimming pared 4 bases from V and 5 bases from J, leaving 17 bases between. The CDR3 contains 15 residues. From germline, CDR1 is MGHRA and CDR2 YSYEKL. CDR3 coding DNA: TGCGCCAGCAGCCCCCCGGGCAGGGGGAGGGAGACCCAGTACTTC. Residues: CASSPPGRGRETQYF.

The chain carries TRBV30 and TRBJ2-5; tentative D call: TRBD1 (5 bases). Germline V lookup: CDR1 GTSNPN, CDR2 SVGIG (reference sequence). The V end was cut by 0 bases, the J end by 1 base, with 6 bases between. The CDR3 has 13 residues. CDR3 sequence reads: CAWSVQAQETQYF. The DNA for the CDR3 is TGTGCCTGGAGTGTACAGGCCCAAGAGACCCAGTACTTC.

The CDR3 DNA follows: TGCGCCAGCAGCTTGGACAGGGGAGGCAATCAGCCCCAGCATTTT. It specifies CASSLDRGGNQPQHF. The rearrangement uses TRBV5-1 and TRBJ1-5; 7 positions agree with TRBD1. The CDR3 length is 15 residues. Trimming at V came to 0 bases and at J to 2 bases, leaving 2 bases not matched to a gene. Germline values: CDR1 SGHRS, CDR2 YFSETQ.

The V call is TRBV11-3, the J call TRBJ2-7, with D tentatively TRBD2 (5 bases). V was trimmed by 0 bases and J by 6 bases, leaving 15 bases between them. This CDR3 region has 15 residues. CDR1 is SGHNT, CDR2 YENEEA, per germline. CDR3 DNA: TGTGCCAGCAGCTTAGAAGGGAGCCGCGAGGGCGAGCAGTACTTC. It yields the protein CASSLEGSREGEQYF.

The rearrangement joins TRBV5-1 to TRBJ2-7; 7 bases line up with TRBD1. This CDR3 is 14 amino acids long. Germline CDR1 SGHRS, CDR2 YFSETQ. V was clipped by 5 bases and J by 4 bases; unmatched bases: 9. The DNA of the CDR3 is TGCGCCAGCAGTTACGGGACAGCCGATTACGAGCAGTACTTC. It codes for CASSYGTADYEQYF.

The J gene is TRBJ1-5, the V gene TRBV19; D gene unclear. Trimming removed 5 bases from V and 10 bases from J, with 12 bases in between. This CDR3 has 12 amino acids. Germline V lookup: CDR1 LNHDA, CDR2 SQIVND (reference sequence). CDR3 nucleotides: TGTGCCAGTAGTTTTCCGGTTTCCCCCCAGCATTTT. Its translation is CASSFPVSPQHF. The variable domain in full, with the rest retrieved from reference TRBV19 and TRBJ1-5, is DGGITQSPKYLFRKEGQNVTLSCEQNLNHDAMYWYRQDPGQGLRLIYYSQIVNDFQKGDIAEGYSVSREKKESFPLTVTSAQKNPTAFYLCASSFPVSPQHFGDGTRLSIL.

The gene calls are TRBV7-9 and TRBJ2-3; 7 bases line up with TRBD2. V lost 5 bases and J lost 0; bases outside the gene matches: 8. Germline CDR1 is SEHNR and CDR2 is FQNEAQ (reference sequence). CDR3 size: 16 residues. The CDR3: CASSPQGGTSTDTQYF. In nucleotides, the CDR3 is TGTGCCAGCAGCCCCCAGGGAGGGACGAGCACAGATACGCAGTATTTT.

This clone was detected once. This chain connects TRBV24-1 to TRBJ2-2, with a possible D match to TRBD2 (7 bases). V was shortened by 4 bases and J by 3 bases, with 17 bases between the two germline ends. The germline V gene encodes CDR1 KGHDR and CDR2 SFDVKD. The CDR3 contains 17 residues. CDR3 sequence reads: CATSDPRGGAHTGELFF. As DNA, the CDR3 is TGTGCCACCAGTGACCCCCGAGGGGGGGCCCACACCGGGGAGCTGTTTTTT.

This chain links TRBV19 with TRBJ1-5, with D unclear. Deletions cut 3 bases from V and 0 bases from J, with 15 bases between. This CDR3 is built from 17 residues. The germline V gene encodes CDR1 LNHDA and CDR2 SQIVND (reference sequence). CDR3 region: CASSIDGRTNSNQPQHF. DNA for the CDR3: TGTGCCAGTAGTATCGATGGACGGACTAATAGCAATCAGCCCCAGCATTTT.

This clone appeared a few times. This chain joins TRBV3-1 (or the pseudogene TRBV3-2) and TRBJ2-7, with D tentatively TRBD1 (5 bases). The length of the CDR3 is 14 residues. V was cut by 0 bases and J by 3 bases, with 9 bases left in between. CDR1 and CDR2 (germline): LGHDT, YNNKEL (reference sequence). As DNA, the CDR3 is TGTGCCAGCAGCCAAGAACCCCAGGGCTACGAGCAGTACTTC. As protein: CASSQEPQGYEQYF.

The gene calls are TRBV20-1 and TRBJ1-1, with D perhaps matching TRBD1 (6 bases). Trimming pared 3 bases from V and 1 base from J, leaving 15 bases between. The CDR3 covers 15 residues. Germline V CDR1 and CDR2: DFQATT, SNEGSKA (reference sequence). This chain's CDR3 is CSASWGGGENTEAFF. The CDR3 region has the DNA TGCAGTGCTAGTTGGGGGGGCGGCGAGAACACTGAAGCTTTCTTT.

The genes are TRBV19 and TRBJ1-6, with TRBD1 as a possible D gene (6 bases). Germline assignment: CDR1 LNHDA and CDR2 SQIVND (reference sequence). V was pared by 0 bases and J by 10 bases, with 19 bases between. The CDR3 is 17 residues long. The CDR3 region is CASSIDGLGGPGSPLHF. For the CDR3, the DNA is TGTGCCAGTAGTATAGATGGCCTCGGGGGGCCGGGGTCACCCCTCCACTTT. Using reference TRBV19 and TRBJ1-6 for the parts outside the CDR3, the full variable domain is DGGITQSPKYLFRKEGQNVTLSCEQNLNHDAMYWYRQDPGQGLRLIYYSQIVNDFQKGDIAEGYSVSREKKESFPLTVTSAQKNPTAFYLCASSIDGLGGPGSPLHFGNGTRLTVT.

The DNA for the CDR3 is TGTGCCAGCAGTGTTCTTAGCCTTGGCACTGAAGCTTTCTTT. Protein sequence: CASSVLSLGTEAFF. J is TRBJ1-1 and V is TRBV2, with no clear D. The CDR3 is made up of 14 amino acids. In germline, CDR1 is SNHLY, CDR2 FYNNEI. Trimming cost V 4 bases and J 4 bases, with 13 bases left between them. Combining the CDR3 with reference TRBV2 and TRBJ1-1 gives the whole variable domain EPEVTQTPSHQVTQMGQEVILRCVPISNHLYFYWYRQILGQKVEFLVSFYNNEISEKSEIFDDQFSVERPDGSNFTLKIRSTKLEDSAMYFCASSVLSLGTEAFFGQGTRLTVV.

This rearrangement joins TRBV12-5 to TRBJ1-2; the D is unclear. CDR3 length equals 15 residues. CDR1 is LGHNT, CDR2 FRNRAP, per germline. V was trimmed by 4 bases and J by 1 base, leaving 13 bases between them. The CDR3 loop is CASGSRAVINYGYTF. The CDR3 nucleotides are TGTGCTAGTGGTTCTCGAGCGGTGATTAACTATGGCTACACCTTC.

This clone has only one observation. The V call is TRBV2, the J call TRBJ1-1; no reliable D call. The CDR3 extends over 14 amino acids. CDR1 SNHLY and CDR2 FYNNEI come from the germline V gene. Trimming left V 4 bases short and J 3 bases short, with 12 bases between. Here the CDR3 DNA reads TGTGCCAGCAGTGCGACCTATCGGGACACTGAAGCTTTCTTT. Amino acid sequence: CASSATYRDTEAFF.

A note on this clone: A junction end diverges from the germline sequence, so it may reflect a read error. V is TRBV5-1 and J is TRBJ1-1; perhaps TRBD1 as D (6 bases). Germline assignment: CDR1 SGHRS and CDR2 YFSETQ. The CDR3 is 17 residues long. In DNA form, the CDR3 reads TGCGCCAGCAGTTTGGGGATCCTACAGGGACGGGGCACTGAAGCTTTCTTT. Encoded protein: CASSLGILQGRGTEAFF.

CDR3 region: CAISESAGRQAKNIQYF. DNA of the CDR3: TGTGCCATCAGTGAGTCGGCCGGGAGGCAAGCCAAAAACATTCAGTACTTC. The chain links TRBV10-3 to TRBJ2-4; TRBD2 aligns across 7 bases. The CDR3 is 17 amino acids. CDR1 and CDR2 from the germline V gene are ENHRY and SYGVKD. The ends lost 0 bases at V and 0 bases at J; junction bases unmatched: 5.

The V call is TRBV27, the J call TRBJ2-1; TRBD2 aligns across 10 bases. The length of the CDR3 is 15 residues. J lost 8 bases, V lost 2 bases, and 6 bases had no gene match. Germline V gives CDR1 MNHEY, CDR2 SMNVEV (reference sequence). CDR3 amino acids: CASSLSLAGVYEQFF. The CDR3 nucleotides are TGTGCCAGCAGTTTAAGCCTAGCGGGAGTCTATGAGCAGTTCTTC.

This clone was detected only once. The rearrangement uses TRBV5-1 and TRBJ2-2, with TRBD1 as a possible D gene (6 bases). In germline, CDR1 is SGHRS, CDR2 YFSETQ. CDR3 length: 16 residues. The V end lost 3 bases, the J end lost 5 bases, and 17 bases lay between the germline ends. The CDR3 nucleotides read TGCGCCAGCAGCTGGGCTGCGGACAGCCGTACCGGGGAGCTGTTTTTT. This codes for CASSWAADSRTGELFF.

This clone was observed a few times. This chain connects TRBV27 to TRBJ2-1, with 10 bases matching TRBD1. In germline, CDR1 is MNHEY, CDR2 SMNVEV (reference sequence). J gave up 8 bases and V 3 bases, and 1 base lay outside the gene matches. The CDR3 covers 13 residues. CDR3 DNA: TGTGCCAGCAGTTTGGGGACAGGGGATGAGCAGTTCTTC. It specifies CASSLGTGDEQFF.

The chain is built from TRBV29-1 and TRBJ2-7, with a weak D call TRBD2 (7 bases). The V gene lost 8 bases and the J gene lost 3 bases, with 20 bases spanning the gap. CDR3 length equals 14 residues. Germline CDR1 is SQVTM and CDR2 is ANQGSEA. The CDR3 nucleotides are TGCAGCCCCATGGGGGCGGGAGTCATCTACGAGCAGTACTTC. As protein: CSPMGAGVIYEQYF.

The genes are TRBV12-3 or TRBV12-4 and TRBJ2-1; the D is unclear. The V and J ends lost 2 bases and 6 bases respectively, with 8 bases between them. The CDR3 length is 13 residues. The DNA of the CDR3 is TGTGCCAGCAGTTTATTTGGCGGCAATGAGCAGTTCTTC. It encodes CASSLFGGNEQFF.

This chain links TRBV29-1 with TRBJ1-6, with 7 bases fitting TRBD1. In germline, CDR1 is SQVTM, CDR2 ANQGSEA. The CDR3 has 13 residues. V was pared by 4 bases and J by 6 bases, with 3 bases of the junction left unmatched. CDR3 coding DNA: TGCAGCGTTGGGGCAGGGGGTAATTCACCCCTCCACTTT. This sequence encodes CSVGAGGNSPLHF.

This clone was observed a handful of times. The rearrangement links TRBV20-1 to TRBJ2-7, with D unclear. Deletions cut 1 base from V and 3 bases from J, with 4 bases between. CDR3 length: 11 residues. The germline CDR1 and CDR2 sequences are DFQATT and SNEGSKA (reference sequence). CDR3 in amino acids: CSARAYYEQYF. Written as DNA, the CDR3 is TGCAGTGCTAGAGCCTACTACGAGCAGTACTTC.

The chain carries TRBV24-1 and TRBJ1-1; D is uncertain. V gave up 0 bases and J gave up 7 bases, with 5 bases separating them. Per germline, CDR1 KGHDR and CDR2 SFDVKD. The CDR3 has 12 residues. In nucleotides, the CDR3 is TGTGCCACCAGTGATTTGCGGGGTGAAGCTTTCTTT. Its protein is CATSDLRGEAFF.

The chain joins TRBV2 to TRBJ2-1; 7 nucleotides line up with TRBD2. After removal of 6 bases from V and 5 bases from J, the junction contained 4 bases not matched to a gene. This CDR3 spans 13 amino acids. Germline V gives CDR1 SNHLY, CDR2 FYNNEI. In nucleotides, the CDR3 is TGTGCCAGCAGCCCAGCGGGGAACAATGAGCAGTTCTTC. It specifies CASSPAGNNEQFF. Filled out from reference TRBV2 and TRBJ2-1, the complete variable domain reads EPEVTQTPSHQVTQMGQEVILRCVPISNHLYFYWYRQILGQKVEFLVSFYNNEISEKSEIFDDQFSVERPDGSNFTLKIRSTKLEDSAMYFCASSPAGNNEQFFGPGTRLTVL.

This clone was seen more than once but under ten times. The rearrangement joins TRBV6-5 to TRBJ1-3; 9 bases map to TRBD1. V lost 4 bases and J lost 8; bases outside the gene matches: 6. The CDR3 contains 14 residues. The germline V gene has CDR1 MNHEY and CDR2 SVGAGI. The CDR3 DNA reads as TGTGCCAGCAGTTCCGGACAGGGGAGGGACACCATATATTTT. Protein product: CASSSGQGRDTIYF.